Presented here are 18 T cell receptor beta chains from one specimen sequenced in a study of OX40 agonist ivuxolimab in advanced cancers. Profiling relied on immunoSEQ multiplex PCR, and the TCRdb table lists in-frame clones only, not all of them. The profile covers about 68,000 clones, with about 83% appearing a single time and over 1.3% taken by the ten largest. Sequencing was performed on CD4+ or CD8+ T cells sorted from blood, taken in a trial of the OX40 agonist ivuxolimab. The source of these receptors is an adult with an advanced solid tumor such as melanoma, head and neck, liver or kidney cancer.

V and J are TRBV29-1 and TRBJ1-2; D remains ambiguous. Germline V gene data show CDR1 as SQVTM and CDR2 as ANQGSEA. The CDR3 runs to 12 residues. V was cut by 4 bases and J by 7 bases, with 13 bases left in between. CDR3 loop: CSVVTIRSGYTF. In DNA form, the CDR3 reads TGCAGCGTTGTTACTATCCGGAGTGGCTACACCTTC.

The V and J genes are TRBV19 and TRBJ2-3; the D is unclear. CDR1 is LNHDA, CDR2 SQIVND, per germline (reference sequence). This CDR3 has 13 residues. Trimming left V 1 base short and J 5 bases short, with 7 bases between. DNA for the CDR3: TGTGCCAGTAGTATAGGGTGGGTAGATACGCAGTATTTT. This codes for CASSIGWVDTQYF.

This clone has only a few counts. Other nucleotide sequences in the sample specify the same CDR3. The chain couples TRBV18 to TRBJ2-5; the D is unclear. This CDR3 is 11 amino acids long. Germline V gene data show CDR1 as KGHSH and CDR2 as LQKENI. With 3 bases removed from V and 3 bases from J, the gap between germline ends came to 2 bases. The CDR3 nucleotides are TGTGCCAGCTCACCCAAAGAGACCCAGTACTTC. Protein sequence: CASSPKETQYF. Full variable domain (outside the CDR3, taken from reference TRBV18 and TRBJ2-5): NAGVMQNPRHLVRRRGQEARLRCSPMKGHSHVYWYRQLPEEGLKFMVYLQKENIIDESGMPKERFSAEFPKEGPSILRIQQVVRGDSAAYFCASSPKETQYFGPGTRLLVL.

V usage is TRBV11-3 and J usage is TRBJ2-2; D ambiguous. Trimming took 5 bases from V and 2 from J, leaving 3 bases between them. This CDR3 contains 12 residues. Germline V CDR1 and CDR2: SGHNT, YENEEA. The CDR3 DNA reads TGTGCCAGCAGCCTCAACACCGGGGAGCTGTTTTTT. This gives the protein CASSLNTGELFF.

The chain links TRBV27 to TRBJ2-7, with 9 bases identical to TRBD1. J gave up 5 bases and V 3 bases, and 14 bases lay outside the gene matches. There are 17 residues in the CDR3. Germline V CDR1 and CDR2: MNHEY, SMNVEV (reference sequence). CDR3 in amino acids: CASSFTPPGQGTNEQYF. CDR3 DNA sequence: TGTGCCAGCAGTTTCACTCCACCGGGACAGGGCACCAACGAGCAGTACTTC.

The V call is TRBV27, the J call TRBJ2-1, with D hard to call. Trimming cost V 5 bases and J 8 bases, with 13 bases left between them. The germline gives CDR1 MNHEY, CDR2 SMNVEV (reference sequence). The CDR3 runs 13 residues. The chain's CDR3 is CASSQKPGHEQFF. DNA for the CDR3: TGTGCCAGCAGTCAGAAACCCGGCCATGAGCAGTTCTTC.

This chain joins TRBV5-1 and TRBJ1-1, with D possibly TRBD1 on 6 matching bases. V was pared by 6 bases and J by 1 base, with 16 bases between. Per the germline V gene, CDR1 is SGHRS and CDR2 is YFSETQ. The CDR3 runs 15 residues. The CDR3 DNA follows: TGCGCCAGCACCTTACGACAGGTCCCGAACACTGAAGCTTTCTTT. Protein product: CASTLRQVPNTEAFF. Full variable domain (rest looked up from reference TRBV5-1 and TRBJ1-1): KAGVTQTPRYLIKTRGQQVTLSCSPISGHRSVSWYQQTPGQGLQFLFEYFSETQRNKGNFPGRFSGRQFSNSRSEMNVSTLELGDSALYLCASTLRQVPNTEAFFGQGTRLTVV.

The rearrangement links TRBV28 to TRBJ2-2; D remains unclear. Germline loops: CDR1 MDHEN, CDR2 SYDVKM. The CDR3 extends over 12 amino acids. The ends were cut back, 4 bases at V and 8 bases at J, with 8 bases in the middle. The DNA for the CDR3 is TGTGCCAGCAGTTCGCCAGTTGGGGAGCTGTTTTTT. It codes for CASSSPVGELFF.

This rearrangement joins TRBV27 to TRBJ2-7; 10 positions match TRBD1. V lost 4 bases to trimming and J lost 3 bases; unmatched junction nucleotides: 3. CDR1 MNHEY and CDR2 SMNVEV come from the germline V gene (reference sequence). This CDR3 region has 14 residues. The CDR3 region has the DNA TGTGCCAGCAGTTCTCGGACAGGGGGCTACGAGCAGTACTTC. Amino acids: CASSSRTGGYEQYF.

This clone was seen only a few times. V usage is TRBV5-1 and J usage is TRBJ1-2, with D uncertain. The CDR3 runs 13 residues. Trimming removed 0 bases from V and 2 bases from J, with 5 bases in between. The germline V gene has CDR1 SGHRS and CDR2 YFSETQ. Here the CDR3 DNA reads TGCGCCAGCAGCTTGGGCGGGAACTATGGCTACACCTTC. Encoded protein: CASSLGGNYGYTF.

The rearrangement joins TRBV28 to TRBJ2-7; tentatively, D is TRBD2 (7 bases). Trimming pared 4 bases from V and 1 base from J, leaving 23 bases between. Per the germline V gene, CDR1 is MDHEN and CDR2 is SYDVKM. This CDR3 is built from 18 residues. The CDR3 nucleotides are TGTGCCAGCAGTTCATTAGGGGGGGACCGCAGATCGTCCTACGAGCAGTACTTC. Translation gives CASSSLGGDRRSSYEQYF.

The chain carries TRBV2 and TRBJ1-3, with D maybe TRBD1 (5 bases). This CDR3 comprises 14 residues. Germline V gives CDR1 SNHLY, CDR2 FYNNEI. V lost 6 bases to trimming and J lost 0 bases, with 9 bases between them. CDR3: CASSGAFSGNTIYF. The CDR3 DNA sequence: TGTGCCAGCAGCGGGGCATTCTCTGGAAACACCATATATTTT.

This chain links TRBV7-7 with TRBJ2-7; possibly TRBD2 for D (6 bases). V lost 5 bases and J lost 0, with 11 bases in between. This CDR3 comprises 14 residues. CDR1 and CDR2 (germline): SSHAT, FNYEAQ (reference sequence). CDR3 amino acids: CASSLGLFSYEQYF. The CDR3 region has the DNA TGTGCCAGCAGCCTAGGACTATTCTCCTACGAGCAGTACTTC. Using reference TRBV7-7 and TRBJ2-7 for the parts outside the CDR3, the full variable domain is GAGVSQSPRYKVTKRGQDVTLRCDPISSHATLYWYQQALGQGPEFLTYFNYEAQPDKSGLPSDRFSAERPEGSISTLTIQRTEQRDSAMYRCASSLGLFSYEQYFGPGTRLTVT.

The rearrangement joins TRBV9 to TRBJ1-2; no clear D. Germline CDR1 is SGDLS and CDR2 is YYNGEE. The CDR3 totals 14 residues. The V end lost 0 bases, the J end lost 8 bases, and 14 bases lay between the germline ends. CDR3: CASSVGSLPEGYTF. For the CDR3, the DNA is TGTGCCAGCAGCGTAGGATCTCTTCCGGAGGGCTACACCTTC.

This clone was counted between two and nine times. V usage is TRBV5-5 and J usage is TRBJ1-5; 7 bases map to TRBD1. With 4 bases clipped from V and 2 bases from J, the junction kept 3 bases outside the gene matches. Looked up from germline, CDR1 is SGHKS and CDR2 is YYEKEE (reference sequence). The CDR3 runs 14 residues. The CDR3 DNA is TGTGCCAGCAGCATAGGACAGGGCAATCAGCCCCAGCATTTT. Translating it yields CASSIGQGNQPQHF. Variable domain in full (rest from reference TRBV5-5 and TRBJ1-5): DAGVTQSPTHLIKTRGQQVTLRCSPISGHKSVSWYQQVLGQGPQFIFQYYEKEERGRGNFPDRFSARQFPNYSSELNVNALLLGDSALYLCASSIGQGNQPQHFGDGTRLSIL.

This rearrangement joins TRBV6-1 to TRBJ2-2; TRBD2 aligns across 8 bases. Germline-derived CDR1 and CDR2 are MNHNS and SASEGT. V dropped 3 bases and J dropped 9; count of bases not matched to a gene: 9. The CDR3 is 15 residues long. CDR3 residues: CASSDTGRGDRELFF. DNA of the CDR3: TGTGCCAGCAGTGATACCGGGAGGGGGGACCGGGAGCTGTTTTTT.

The chain couples TRBV19 to TRBJ2-6, with 14 bases aligning to TRBD2. V lost 3 bases, J lost 9 bases, and 4 bases stayed unmatched. Per the germline V gene, CDR1 is LNHDA and CDR2 is SQIVND (reference sequence). This CDR3 is built from 16 residues. CDR3 loop: CASSMTSGGAVNVLTF. In DNA form, the CDR3 reads TGTGCCAGTAGTATGACTAGCGGGGGGGCAGTCAACGTCCTGACTTTC.

The chain carries TRBV14 and TRBJ1-6; 10 bases map to TRBD1. Per the germline V gene, CDR1 is SGHDN and CDR2 is FVKESK. J lost 7 bases, V lost 3 bases, and 6 bases had no gene match. The CDR3 runs 16 residues. CDR3 DNA sequence: TGTGCCAGCAGCCACAGACAGGGGGCCGCCAATTCACCCCTCCACTTT. Translation: CASSHRQGAANSPLHF.